This TCR beta chain was captured by sequencing in a study of T cell responses to AZD1222 COVID-19 vaccine. Whole-study findings and limits: A mostly white British donor set with more females was recruited, and clonal diversity was possibly underestimated.

The length of the CDR3 is 17 residues. Trimming removed 3 bases from V and 7 bases from J; junction bases left unmatched: 14. Germline CDR1 is MGHRA and CDR2 is YSYEKL. Remarks on this clone: Its antigen is unknown.

Measured with immunoSEQ multiplex PCR; TCRdb has only the in-frame clones, and not every one. The sample lists 55,000 to 80,000 clones; approximately 90% were seen once. The clonotype was recovered from an adult who received the AZD1222 COVID-19 vaccine. The chain employs TRBV4-1 and TRBJ1-5, with 8 bases matching TRBD1. The sequencing here drew on peripheral blood, taken 28 days after the second AZD1222 dose. CDR3 in DNA: TGCGCCAGCAGCCACCCCACCCAGGGGGCAAAGGGACAGCCCCAGCATTTT. Protein: CASSHPTQGAKGQPQHF.